The source of this T cell receptor beta chain is a study of blood T cell repertoires in COVID-19. About the study: The United States, Italy and Spain supplied acute and convalescent COVID-19 samples.

Germline CDR1 reads SGHTA; CDR2 reads FQGNSA. The CDR3 has 14 residues. V lost 4 bases and J lost 5, with 12 bases in between. How the authors handled the data: Cell counts per sample came from amplifying reference gene primers. Sequenced by immunoSEQ multiplex PCR; TCRdb stores in-frame clones only, minus some. From that table come the V and J calls and clone size; the DNA was used to work out D and trimming. The profile shows fewer than 250,000 clones, about 86% of them singletons. Participant ages covered about 18 to 95 years across about two dozen US areas. Participants' reported clinical history set cohort assignment.

The TCR originated in a woman between 45 and 60 years old with acute COVID-19. J is TRBJ1-5 and V is TRBV7-2, with D perhaps matching TRBD1 (6 bases). Sequenced input: PBMCs or T cells enriched from blood (not recorded which). CDR3 amino acids: CASSSGQSYQPQHF. Here the CDR3 DNA reads TGTGCCAGCAGCTCCGGACAGTCTTATCAGCCCCAGCATTTT.